The 29 T cell receptor beta chains presented below share a single source sample, sequenced in a study of shared clonotypes between healthy human individuals. CD45RO-negative, CCR7-positively selected cells formed the naive CD8 fraction, excluding terminally differentiated effector memory CD45RA+ cells. Here immunoSEQ multiplex PCR was the method, and the copy in TCRdb shows in-frame clones only, minus some. Here the sample spans roughly 590,000 clones, around 95% being singletons. Material: naive CD8+ T cells sorted from blood. These receptors were collected from a woman aged 25 to 39 in good health.

This chain uses TRBV6-5 with TRBJ2-7; 9 bases fit TRBD1. CDR1 and CDR2 from the germline V gene are MNHEY and SVGAGI. This CDR3 spans 15 amino acids. V lost 2 bases, J lost 3 bases, and 5 bases stayed unmatched. The CDR3 spells CASSYTPGQGYEQYF. The CDR3 DNA reads TGTGCCAGCAGTTACACACCGGGACAGGGCTACGAGCAGTACTTC.

This chain joins TRBV11-2 and TRBJ1-2; a weak D match, TRBD1 (6 bases). The V and J ends lost 0 bases and 6 bases respectively, with 14 bases between them. The V gene's germline CDR1 is SGHAT and CDR2 FQNNGV. The CDR3 contains 15 residues. The CDR3 loop is CASSLESTGTNGYTF. The CDR3 DNA sequence: TGTGCCAGCAGCTTAGAGTCTACAGGGACCAATGGCTACACCTTC.

This sequence joins TRBV13 and TRBJ1-2, with 7 bases lining up with TRBD1. The junction had 4 bases not matched to a gene; V was cut back by 3 bases and J by 0 bases. Germline CDR1 PRHDT, CDR2 FYEKMQ (reference sequence). The CDR3 totals 15 residues. The chain's CDR3 is CASSFKGAANYGYTF. The DNA of the CDR3 is TGTGCCAGCAGCTTCAAGGGGGCCGCTAACTATGGCTACACCTTC. Full variable domain (outside the CDR3, taken from reference TRBV13 and TRBJ1-2): AAGVIQSPRHLIKEKRETATLKCYPIPRHDTVYWYQQGPGQDPQFLISFYEKMQSDKGSIPDRFSAQQFSDYHSELNMSSLELGDSALYFCASSFKGAANYGYTFGSGTRLTVV.

The chain combines TRBV7-2 with TRBJ2-3, with 7 nucleotides matching TRBD2. The V segment lost 5 bases and the J segment 2 bases; nucleotides outside the gene matches: 7. This CDR3 spans 15 amino acids. Germline lookup yields CDR1 SGHTA and CDR2 FQGNSA. The CDR3 spells CASSPAGLTTDTQYF. In nucleotides, the CDR3 is TGTGCCAGCAGCCCAGCGGGACTGACCACAGATACGCAGTATTTT.

The chain carries TRBV28 and TRBJ2-3, with D tentatively TRBD1 or TRBD2 (5 bases each). The V end was cut by 2 bases, the J end by 0 bases, with 18 bases between. This CDR3 contains 18 residues. Germline CDR1 is MDHEN and CDR2 is SYDVKM. CDR3 loop: CASSLPSGTQHSTDTQYF. The CDR3, as DNA: TGTGCCAGCAGTTTACCTTCCGGGACGCAGCATAGCACAGATACGCAGTATTTT.

The table lists this clone with a count of one. This rearrangement joins TRBV6-5 to TRBJ2-7; D is tentatively TRBD1 or TRBD2 (5 bases each). The germline V gene has CDR1 MNHEY and CDR2 SVGAGI. This CDR3 spans 15 amino acids. Trimming removed 7 bases from V and 5 bases from J, with 21 bases in between. The CDR3 spells CASNVRGYAVNEQYF. The CDR3 nucleotides read TGTGCCAGCAACGTCCGGGGCTACGCCGTCAACGAGCAGTACTTC.

V gene TRBV27 combines with J gene TRBJ1-2; D not certain. V was shortened by 0 bases and J by 8 bases, with 10 bases between the two germline ends. The germline gives CDR1 MNHEY, CDR2 SMNVEV (reference sequence). CDR3 size: 13 residues. CDR3 residues: CASSLSGGLGYTF. For the CDR3, the DNA is TGTGCCAGCAGTTTATCTGGCGGCCTGGGCTACACCTTC.

The gene calls are TRBV28 and TRBJ2-7; the D is unclear. Trimming cost V 5 bases and J 3 bases, with 11 bases left between them. This CDR3 spans 13 amino acids. CDR1 and CDR2 (germline): MDHEN, SYDVKM. CDR3 DNA sequence: TGTGCCAGCAGTCCACTCGTTAACTACGAGCAGTACTTC. It yields the protein CASSPLVNYEQYF.

The CDR3 nucleotides read TGCGCCAGCAGCTTAGGCAAAGCCTACGAGCAGTACTTC. As protein: CASSLGKAYEQYF. This chain uses TRBV5-1 with TRBJ2-5; D ambiguous. The J call is uncertain, as TRBJ2-7 better fits the DNA end. CDR3 size: 13 residues. The V gene's germline CDR1 is SGHRS and CDR2 YFSETQ.

The sample holds one count of this clone. The V gene is TRBV27, the J gene TRBJ2-7; the match to TRBD2 covers 11 bases. The CDR3 runs 15 residues. The ends lost 6 bases at V and 0 bases at J; junction bases unmatched: 4. Germline values: CDR1 MNHEY, CDR2 SMNVEV (reference sequence). DNA for the CDR3: TGTGCCAGCAGAGAGGGACTAGCGGACTCCTACGAGCAGTACTTC. Translation gives CASREGLADSYEQYF.

V is TRBV9 and J is TRBJ2-3; 10 positions agree with TRBD2. The CDR3 consists of 17 residues. Germline assignment: CDR1 SGDLS and CDR2 YYNGEE. V trimming: 1 base; J trimming: 1 base; junction bases outside the gene matches: 6. The DNA of the CDR3 is TGTGCCAGCAGCGTATTGGCTAGCGGGAGAGGCACAGATACGCAGTATTTT. Amino acids: CASSVLASGRGTDTQYF.

This chain joins TRBV30 and TRBJ2-1; TRBD2 aligns across 7 bases. This CDR3 has 14 amino acids. CDR1 is GTSNPN and CDR2 is SVGIG in the germline V gene (reference sequence). V lost 7 bases, J lost 0 bases, and 6 bases stayed unmatched. CDR3 coding DNA: TGTGCCTCGGCGGGGGTGAGCTCCTACAATGAGCAGTTCTTC. This gives the protein CASAGVSSYNEQFF.

This chain joins TRBV4-1 and TRBJ2-7; 8 bases are shared with TRBD2. This CDR3 comprises 14 residues. Germline CDR1 and CDR2: MGHRA and YSYEKL. V shed 0 bases and J 4 bases; nucleotides not matched to a gene: 2. CDR3 DNA: TGCGCCAGCAGCCAAGATCCTAGCGGGTACGAGCAGTACTTC. Protein product: CASSQDPSGYEQYF.

The chain employs TRBV19 and TRBJ2-2, with TRBD1 identical over 8 bases. V gave up 9 bases and J gave up 4 bases; unmatched junction bases: 13. The CDR3 runs 16 residues. From germline, CDR1 is LNHDA and CDR2 SQIVND (reference sequence). CDR3 coding DNA: TGTGCCAGCCAAGACGGACAGGGCTCGATCACCGGGGAGCTGTTTTTT. As protein: CASQDGQGSITGELFF.

On this clone itself: Other DNA sequences in this sample translate to the same CDR3. The DNA of the CDR3 is TGTGCCAGCAGCCCAACCGGGGAAGCTTTCTTT. It is translated as CASSPTGEAFF. The genes are TRBV7-9 and TRBJ1-1, with D hard to call. CDR1 and CDR2 (germline): SEHNR, FQNEAQ (reference sequence). V lost 5 bases, J lost 8 bases, and 9 bases lay in between. The CDR3 runs to 11 residues.

V is TRBV11-3 and J is TRBJ2-7; D possibly corresponds to TRBD2 (7 bases). Germline V gene data show CDR1 as SGHNT and CDR2 as YENEEA. Trimming removed 6 bases from V and 4 bases from J, with 13 bases in between. The CDR3 spans 13 residues. CDR3 protein: CASRRGRKYEQYF. CDR3 in DNA: TGTGCCAGCAGGCGGGGGCGCAAGTACGAGCAGTACTTC.

The J gene is TRBJ2-1, the V gene TRBV29-1; D is perhaps TRBD1 or TRBD2 (5 bases each). Germline V gene data show CDR1 as SQVTM and CDR2 as ANQGSEA. This CDR3 is 13 amino acids long. V was shortened by 7 bases and J by 8 bases, with 18 bases between the two germline ends. CDR3 coding DNA: TGCAGCGCCCCGGGACCCAAACCGGATGAGCAGTTCTTC. Translating it yields CSAPGPKPDEQFF.

The chain carries TRBV28 and TRBJ2-4; D unclear. The CDR3 is 11 amino acids. Germline V gives CDR1 MDHEN, CDR2 SYDVKM. CDR3 amino acids: CARTESSIQYF. The CDR3 coding sequence is TGTGCTAGGACCGAGTCTTCCATTCAGTACTTC. The full variable domain, its missing parts supplied by reference TRBV28 and TRBJ2-4, is DVKVTQSSRYLVKRTGEKVFLECVQDMDHENMFWYRQDPGLGLRLIYFSYDVKMKEKGDIPEGYSVSREKKERFSLILESASTNQTSMYLCARTESSIQYFGAGTRLSVL.

This chain links TRBV9 with TRBJ2-5, with D possibly being TRBD2 (5 bases). In germline, CDR1 is SGDLS, CDR2 YYNGEE. With 0 bases removed from V and 4 bases from J, the gap between germline ends came to 13 bases. The CDR3 runs to 15 residues. The CDR3: CASSVVGSGSETQYF. The CDR3 region has the DNA TGTGCCAGCAGCGTAGTAGGAAGCGGATCAGAGACCCAGTACTTC.

The chain is built from TRBV29-1 and TRBJ2-3; possibly TRBD1 or TRBD2 for D (5 bases each). Germline V gene data show CDR1 as SQVTM and CDR2 as ANQGSEA. V lost 7 bases to trimming and J lost 1 base, with 15 bases between them. The CDR3 contains 14 residues. The CDR3 region is CSALRDAGTDTQYF. CDR3 bases: TGCAGCGCGCTCCGGGACGCTGGCACAGATACGCAGTATTTT.

The chain couples TRBV27 to TRBJ2-7, with D possibly TRBD1 on 6 matching bases. The germline CDR1 and CDR2 sequences are MNHEY and SMNVEV (reference sequence). This CDR3 has 14 residues. The ends were cut back, 2 bases at V and 3 bases at J, with 11 bases in the middle. This CDR3 reads CASSLGQHFYEQYF. CDR3 DNA sequence: TGTGCCAGCAGTTTAGGACAGCACTTCTACGAGCAGTACTTC.

The chain couples TRBV6-1 to TRBJ2-3; 11 nucleotides match TRBD1. The CDR3 is 14 residues long. From germline, CDR1 is MNHNS and CDR2 SASEGT. The V segment lost 6 bases and the J segment 4 bases; nucleotides outside the gene matches: 3. Here the CDR3 reads CASRDRGRADTQYF. The CDR3 region has the DNA TGTGCCAGCAGGGACAGGGGGCGTGCAGATACGCAGTATTTT.

The rearrangement uses TRBV28 and TRBJ2-7; TRBD2 matches 8 bases. CDR3 length: 17 amino acids. CDR1 MDHEN and CDR2 SYDVKM come from the germline V gene. The ends lost 1 base at V and 0 bases at J; junction bases unmatched: 8. The CDR3 region is CASSLSFSGKSSYEQYF. CDR3 DNA sequence: TGTGCCAGCAGTTTATCTTTTAGCGGGAAGAGCTCCTACGAGCAGTACTTC.

The chain recombines TRBV7-6 with TRBJ2-1; 7 bases align to TRBD2. This CDR3 is built from 15 residues. CDR1 is SGHVS, CDR2 FNYEAQ, per germline. With 2 bases clipped from V and 4 bases from J, the junction kept 5 bases outside the gene matches. The CDR3 loop is CASSLWSSGYNEQFF. For the CDR3, the DNA is TGTGCCAGCAGCTTATGGTCTAGCGGTTACAATGAGCAGTTCTTC.

V gene TRBV19 combines with J gene TRBJ2-1, with 15 positions matching TRBD2. Per the germline V gene, CDR1 is LNHDA and CDR2 is SQIVND (reference sequence). The CDR3 loop spans 16 amino acids. Trimming cost V 6 bases and J 7 bases; bases outside gene matches: 7. The CDR3 DNA follows: TGTGCCAGTAGCCGGACTAGCGGGAGGGCCCAAAATGAGCAGTTCTTC. Amino acid sequence: CASSRTSGRAQNEQFF.

The chain is built from TRBV7-9 and TRBJ2-3; TRBD1 is a possible D gene (6 bases). Trimming cost V 4 bases and J 5 bases, with 19 bases left between them. CDR1 SEHNR and CDR2 FQNEAQ come from the germline V gene (reference sequence). CDR3 length equals 16 residues. CDR3 DNA sequence: TGTGCCAGCAGCTCACGTATGGGGGCTTCGGAAGATACGCAGTATTTT. It codes for CASSSRMGASEDTQYF.

The CDR3 protein is CASSLYEDRVEEQFF. The CDR3 DNA follows: TGTGCCAGCAGTTTATACGAGGACAGGGTCGAGGAGCAGTTCTTC. V gene TRBV28 combines with J gene TRBJ2-1; 8 nucleotides line up with TRBD1. Germline V gene lookup returns CDR1 MDHEN and CDR2 SYDVKM. J lost 10 bases, V lost 1 base, and 9 bases had no gene match. The CDR3 is made up of 15 amino acids.

This chain uses TRBV27 with TRBJ1-1; the D gene is possibly TRBD1 (6 bases). Trimming shortened V by 5 bases and J by 3 bases, and 19 bases separated the two germline ends. This CDR3 comprises 16 residues. Germline loops: CDR1 MNHEY, CDR2 SMNVEV (reference sequence). In DNA form, the CDR3 reads TGTGCCAGCAGTCCCAGCGGGACATATCTGCACACTGAAGCTTTCTTT. Encoded protein: CASSPSGTYLHTEAFF.

This chain joins TRBV13 and TRBJ2-7; tentatively, D is TRBD2 (5 bases). With 1 base removed from V and 7 bases from J, the gap between germline ends came to 14 bases. Germline V lookup: CDR1 PRHDT, CDR2 FYEKMQ (reference sequence). The CDR3 is 14 residues long. CDR3 in amino acids: CASSLEEGSGEQYF. For the CDR3, the DNA is TGTGCCAGCAGCTTAGAAGAGGGTTCGGGGGAGCAGTACTTC.